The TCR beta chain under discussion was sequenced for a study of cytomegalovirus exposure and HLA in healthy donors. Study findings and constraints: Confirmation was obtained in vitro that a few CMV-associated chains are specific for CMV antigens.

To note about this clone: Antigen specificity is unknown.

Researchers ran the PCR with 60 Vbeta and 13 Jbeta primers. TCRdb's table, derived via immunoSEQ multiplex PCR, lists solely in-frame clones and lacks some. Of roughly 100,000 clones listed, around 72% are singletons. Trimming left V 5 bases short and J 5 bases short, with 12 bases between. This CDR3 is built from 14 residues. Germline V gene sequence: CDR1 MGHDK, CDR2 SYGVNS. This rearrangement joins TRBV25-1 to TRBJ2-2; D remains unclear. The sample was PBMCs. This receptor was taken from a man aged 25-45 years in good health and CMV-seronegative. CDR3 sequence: CASSSLSRTGELFF. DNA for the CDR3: TGTGCCAGCAGTTCTCTATCGAGGACCGGGGAGCTGTTTTTT.